The 5 T cell receptor beta chains presented below share a single source sample, sequenced in a study of T cells in Graves' hyperthyroidism and ophthalmopathy. It was RNA transcripts that yielded the amplified TCR beta CDR3 regions. When the TCR CDR3 underwent first-round RT-PCR, the HTBI primer set was used. TCRdb processed the multiplex PCR reads anew with MiXCR; each CDR3 protein has one entry. The data hold roughly 500,000 distinct CDR3 sequences, with roughly 13% observed a single time. Sequencing was performed on blood. These receptor sequences come from a woman under 40 with Graves' hyperthyroidism that later progressed to Graves' ophthalmopathy.

In this sample, this clonotype turned up many times. The CDR3 nucleotides read TGTGCCATCTTGGGACAGGGTGAGGACGAGCAGTACTTC. Amino acid sequence: CAILGQGEDEQYF. This sequence joins TRBV2 and TRBJ2-7, with TRBD1 matching 9 bases. V lost 10 bases and J lost 5; bases outside the gene matches: 9. Per germline, CDR1 SNHLY and CDR2 FYNNEI. This CDR3 has 13 amino acids.

The chain employs TRBV24-1 and TRBJ1-5; D gene unclear. The CDR3 loop spans 12 amino acids. CDR1 KGHDR and CDR2 SFDVKD come from the germline V gene. Between the trimmed V and J ends, which lost 9 bases and 5 bases, there was a span of 10 bases. In DNA form, the CDR3 reads TGTGCCACCGGAAGGGAGGATCAGCCCCAGCATTTT. Its protein is CATGREDQPQHF.

Points on this clonotype: At one end the junction does not follow the germline gene, possibly because of a read error. The rearrangement links TRBV27 to TRBJ2-3; 9 bases are shared with TRBD2. CDR1 MNHEY and CDR2 SMNVEV come from the germline V gene (reference sequence). CDR3 size: 14 residues. CDR3 DNA sequence: TGTGCCAGCAGTGGTAGCGGGGGCACAGATGCGCAGTATTTT. This translates into CASSGSGGTDAQYF.

This clonotype was recorded a few times. The J gene is TRBJ1-5, the V gene TRBV6-1; D perhaps matches TRBD1 (6 bases). Germline assignment: CDR1 MNHNS and CDR2 SASEGT. Trimming removed 2 bases at V and 6 bases at J, with 11 bases between. There are 14 residues in the CDR3. CDR3: CASSEQGRRQPQHF. CDR3 sequence (DNA): TGTGCCAGCAGTGAACAGGGGCGACGTCAGCCCCAGCATTTT.

This clonotype was observed a few times. CDR3 region: CASSAGTGFTGELFF. DNA of the CDR3: TGTGCCAGCAGTGCCGGGACAGGGTTCACCGGGGAGCTGTTTTTT. This sequence joins TRBV6-4 and TRBJ2-2, with 9 bases that match TRBD1. With 4 bases clipped from V and 4 bases from J, the junction kept 4 bases outside the gene matches. This CDR3 is 15 amino acids long. CDR1 and CDR2 from the germline V gene are MRHNA and SNTAGT.